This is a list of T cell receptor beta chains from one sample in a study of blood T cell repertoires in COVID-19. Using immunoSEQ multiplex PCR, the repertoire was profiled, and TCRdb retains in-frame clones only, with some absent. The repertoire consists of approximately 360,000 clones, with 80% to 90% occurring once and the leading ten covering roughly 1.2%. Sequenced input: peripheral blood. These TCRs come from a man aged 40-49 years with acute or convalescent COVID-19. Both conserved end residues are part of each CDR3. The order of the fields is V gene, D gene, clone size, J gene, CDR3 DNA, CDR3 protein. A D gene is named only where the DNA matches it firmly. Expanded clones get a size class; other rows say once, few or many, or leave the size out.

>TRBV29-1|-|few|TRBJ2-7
TGCAGTTGCAGCGTTGCGGCCGAAGGACTATTTAGCTACGAGCAGTACTTC
CSCSVAAEGLFSYEQYF
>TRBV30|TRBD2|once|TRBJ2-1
TGTGCCTGGGCCACGGGGGGTGAGCAGTTCTTC
CAWATGGEQFF
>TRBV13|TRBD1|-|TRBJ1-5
TGTGCCAGCAGCTTCAGGGGGTTGGATCAGCCCCAGCATTTT
CASSFRGLDQPQHF
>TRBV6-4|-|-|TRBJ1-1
TGTGCCAGCAGTGTGAACAGGGACACTGAAGCTTTCTTT
CASSVNRDTEAFF
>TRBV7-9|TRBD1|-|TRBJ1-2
TGTGCCAGCAGCTTCGGGACAGGGACTAACTATGGCTACACCTTC
CASSFGTGTNYGYTF
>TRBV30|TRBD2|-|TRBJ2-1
TGTGCCTGGAGGGAGCGGGAGTTTATGGATGAGCAGTTCTTC
CAWREREFMDEQFF
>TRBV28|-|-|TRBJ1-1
TGTGCCAGCAGTTTAGTGGGGCGGAGAAGCACTGAAGCTTTCTTT
CASSLVGRRSTEAFF
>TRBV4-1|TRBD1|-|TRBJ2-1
TGCGCCAGCAGCCAAGTTGTCAGGGGGCGCGGTAATGAGCAGTTCTTC
CASSQVVRGRGNEQFF
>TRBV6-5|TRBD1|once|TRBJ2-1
TGTGCCAGCAGCGTACAGGGGGCATCCTACAATGAGCAGTTCTTC
CASSVQGASYNEQFF
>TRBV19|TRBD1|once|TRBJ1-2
TGTGCCAGTAGTATAACCGGGACAGGGGCCTATGGCTACACCTTC
CASSITGTGAYGYTF